The present TCR beta chain was sequenced within a study of T-cell reconstitution after alpha-beta-depleted transplantation in children. This sample's TCRbeta library carried unique molecular identifier barcodes. TCRdb redid the calling of the PCR reads with MiXCR, one entry per CDR3 protein. Among approximately 200,000 distinct CDR3 sequences listed, 13% to 15% were seen once. Germline V gives CDR1 MNHNS, CDR2 SASEGT. Between the trimmed V and J ends, which lost 9 bases and 6 bases, there was a span of 21 bases. The CDR3 runs to 14 residues. Notes on this clonotype: A much more abundant neighbour one base away suggests this may be a read error.

This sample comprised PBMCs from the stem cell graft donor, obtained from the stem cell graft. The TCR originated in a human donor who donated a stem cell graft to a child with acute lymphoblastic leukemia. The chain couples TRBV6-1 to TRBJ2-7; no reliable D call. The CDR3 spells CASGAEQSSGEQYF. In DNA form, the CDR3 reads TGTGCCAGTGGTGCAGAACAGTCCAGTGGCGAGCAGTACTTC.